This T cell receptor (beta chain) was retrieved from a study of human T cells and chemical hapten exposure. Individual cDNA molecules in this library carried unique molecular identifiers. Study processing details: From roughly 23,000 to 640,000 TCRs were found per sample, with a median of 95,638. TCRdb independently ran MiXCR on the RACE reads; one entry per CDR3 protein. None of the V and J calls come from the authors' own analysis; TCRdb made them. The repertoire has about 260,000 distinct CDR3 sequences, about 9% of them found once; the top ten carry 2% to 2.5%. The time point here: pre-sensitization, week 0. Treatment described: therapeutic diphenylcyclopropenone sensitization with weekly scalp DPC. Participating donors were patients with alopecia, aged 18 to 70 years, considered appropriate candidates for DPC. The ends were cut back, 4 bases at V and 3 bases at J, with 19 bases in the middle. This CDR3 is 15 amino acids long. Germline CDR1 is SQVTM and CDR2 is ANQGSEA.

This clonotype was recorded at least ten times. This material consisted of whole blood, taken in connection with sensitization to the hapten diphenylcyclopropenone (DPC). This TCR was recovered from a woman in her forties with alopecia areata. Some clones in this sample may be carry-over from other donors' samples. The chain joins TRBV29-1 to TRBJ2-7; D is ambiguous. This CDR3 is CSVVGTLRSRYEQYF. The DNA of the CDR3 is TGCAGCGTTGTCGGCACACTCCGGTCCCGCTACGAGCAGTACTTC.